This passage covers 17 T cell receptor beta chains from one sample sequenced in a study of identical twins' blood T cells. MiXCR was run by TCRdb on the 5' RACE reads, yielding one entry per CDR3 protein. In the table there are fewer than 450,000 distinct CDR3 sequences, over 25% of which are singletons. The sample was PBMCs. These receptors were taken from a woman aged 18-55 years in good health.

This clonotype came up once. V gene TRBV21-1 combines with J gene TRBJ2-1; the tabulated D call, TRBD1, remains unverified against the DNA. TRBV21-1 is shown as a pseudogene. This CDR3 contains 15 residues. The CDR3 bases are TGTGCCAGCAGTAAAGAAGGACTGGGGAACAATGAGCAGTTCTTC. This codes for CASSKEGLGNNEQFF.

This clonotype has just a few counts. The CDR3 spells CSAPVLYGYTF. CDR3 bases: TGCAGCGCTCCCGTGTTGTATGGCTACACCTTC. This chain uses TRBV20-1 with TRBJ1-2; D gene unclear. Germline lookup yields CDR1 DFQATT and CDR2 SNEGSKA (reference sequence). This CDR3 has 11 amino acids.

Here the CDR3 reads CASSTKTAARNEQFF. The CDR3 DNA reads as TGTGCCAGCAGTACCAAGACCGCAGCCAGAAATGAGCAGTTCTTC. The V call is TRBV12-3 or TRBV12-4, the J call TRBJ2-1, with D unresolved. V lost 5 bases, J lost 7 bases, and 18 bases lay in between. The CDR3 is 15 residues long.

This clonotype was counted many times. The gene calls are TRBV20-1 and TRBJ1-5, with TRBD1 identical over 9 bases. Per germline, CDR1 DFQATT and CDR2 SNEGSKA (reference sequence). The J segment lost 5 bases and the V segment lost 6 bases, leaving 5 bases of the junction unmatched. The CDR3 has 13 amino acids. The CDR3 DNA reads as TGCAGTGCGACACAGGGGGCATATCAGCCCCAGCATTTT. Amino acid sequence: CSATQGAYQPQHF.

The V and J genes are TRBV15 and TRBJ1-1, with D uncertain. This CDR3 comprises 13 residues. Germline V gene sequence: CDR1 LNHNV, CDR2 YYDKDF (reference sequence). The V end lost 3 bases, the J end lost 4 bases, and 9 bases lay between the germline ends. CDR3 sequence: CATSRDVGTEAFF. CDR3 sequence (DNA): TGTGCCACCAGCAGGGACGTAGGCACTGAAGCTTTCTTT. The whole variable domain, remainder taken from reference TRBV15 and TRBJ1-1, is DAMVIQNPRYQVTQFGKPVTLSCSQTLNHNVMYWYQQKSSQAPKLLFHYYDKDFNNEADTPDNFQSRRPNTSFCFLDIRSPGLGDTAMYLCATSRDVGTEAFFGQGTRLTVV.

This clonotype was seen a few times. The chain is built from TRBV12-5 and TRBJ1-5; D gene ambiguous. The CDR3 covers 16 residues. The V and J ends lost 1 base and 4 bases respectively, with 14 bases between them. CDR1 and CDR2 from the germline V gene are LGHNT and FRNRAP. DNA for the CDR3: TGTGCTAGTGGTTTGGCCCTTGGGAGACTTAATCAGCCCCAGCATTTT. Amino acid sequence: CASGLALGRLNQPQHF.

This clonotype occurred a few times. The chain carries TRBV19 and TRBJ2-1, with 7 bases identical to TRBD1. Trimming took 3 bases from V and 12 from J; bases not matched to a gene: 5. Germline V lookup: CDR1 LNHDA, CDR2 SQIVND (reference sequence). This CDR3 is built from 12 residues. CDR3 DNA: TGTGCCAGTAGTATCCAGGGGGAGAGGCAGTTCTTC. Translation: CASSIQGERQFF. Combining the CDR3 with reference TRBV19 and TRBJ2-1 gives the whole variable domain DGGITQSPKYLFRKEGQNVTLSCEQNLNHDAMYWYRQDPGQGLRLIYYSQIVNDFQKGDIAEGYSVSREKKESFPLTVTSAQKNPTAFYLCASSIQGERQFFGPGTRLTVL.

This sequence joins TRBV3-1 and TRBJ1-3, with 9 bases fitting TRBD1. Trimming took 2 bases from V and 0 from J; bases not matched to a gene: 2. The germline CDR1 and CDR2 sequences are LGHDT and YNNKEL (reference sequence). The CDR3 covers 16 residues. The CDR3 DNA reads TGTGCCAGCAGCCAATGGACAGGGGACTCTGGAAACACCATATATTTT. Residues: CASSQWTGDSGNTIYF.

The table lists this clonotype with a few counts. The CDR3, as DNA: TGCGCCAGCAGCCCCGGGGGCTACAATGAGCAGTTCTTC. Translating it yields CASSPGGYNEQFF. The chain has TRBV5-1 and TRBJ2-1; maybe TRBD2 (6 bases). There are 13 residues in the CDR3. Germline lookup yields CDR1 SGHRS and CDR2 YFSETQ. V shed 4 bases and J shed 3 bases, with 8 bases lying between them.

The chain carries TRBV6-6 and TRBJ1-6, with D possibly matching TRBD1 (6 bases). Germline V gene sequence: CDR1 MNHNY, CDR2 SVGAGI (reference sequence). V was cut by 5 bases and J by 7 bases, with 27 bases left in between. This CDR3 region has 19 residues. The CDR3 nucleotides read TGTGCCAGCAGTCACACAGGGACCTTCCCCGTCGGGGGAAATTCACCCCTCCACTTT. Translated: CASSHTGTFPVGGNSPLHF.

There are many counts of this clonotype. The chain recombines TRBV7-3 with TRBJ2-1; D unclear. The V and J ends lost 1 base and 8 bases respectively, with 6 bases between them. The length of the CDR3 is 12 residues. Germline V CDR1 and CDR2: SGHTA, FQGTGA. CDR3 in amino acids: CASSLIGHEQFF. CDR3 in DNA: TGTGCCAGCAGCTTAATCGGCCATGAGCAGTTCTTC.

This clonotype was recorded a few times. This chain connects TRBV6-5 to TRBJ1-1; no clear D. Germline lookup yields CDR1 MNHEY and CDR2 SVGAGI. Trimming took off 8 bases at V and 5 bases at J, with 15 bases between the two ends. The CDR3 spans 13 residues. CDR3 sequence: CASGLGKSTEAFF. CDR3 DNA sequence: TGTGCCAGCGGACTCGGAAAGTCGACTGAAGCTTTCTTT.

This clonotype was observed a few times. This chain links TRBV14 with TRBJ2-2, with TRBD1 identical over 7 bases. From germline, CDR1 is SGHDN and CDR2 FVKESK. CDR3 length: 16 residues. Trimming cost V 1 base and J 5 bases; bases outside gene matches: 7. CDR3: CASSQVGGLMTGELFF. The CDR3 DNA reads TGTGCCAGCAGCCAAGTAGGGGGCCTCATGACCGGGGAGCTGTTTTTT. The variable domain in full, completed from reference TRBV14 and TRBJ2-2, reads EAGVTQFPSHSVIEKGQTVTLRCDPISGHDNLYWYRRVMGKEIKFLLHFVKESKQDESGMPNNRFLAERTGGTYSTLKVQPAELEDSGVYFCASSQVGGLMTGELFFGEGSRLTVL.

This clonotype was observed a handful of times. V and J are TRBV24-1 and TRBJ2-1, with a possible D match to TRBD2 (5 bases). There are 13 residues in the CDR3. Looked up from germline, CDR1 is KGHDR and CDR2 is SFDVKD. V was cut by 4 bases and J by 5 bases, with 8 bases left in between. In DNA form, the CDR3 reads TGTGCCACCAGTGACGAGGGCCACAATGAGCAGTTCTTC. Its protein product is CATSDEGHNEQFF.

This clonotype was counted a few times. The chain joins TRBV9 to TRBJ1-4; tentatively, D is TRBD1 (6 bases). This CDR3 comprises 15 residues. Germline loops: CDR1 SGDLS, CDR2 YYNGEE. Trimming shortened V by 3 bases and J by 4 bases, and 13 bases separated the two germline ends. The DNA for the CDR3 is TGTGCCAGCAGCGGAGCGACAGGTGGTAATGAAAAACTGTTTTTT. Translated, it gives CASSGATGGNEKLFF.

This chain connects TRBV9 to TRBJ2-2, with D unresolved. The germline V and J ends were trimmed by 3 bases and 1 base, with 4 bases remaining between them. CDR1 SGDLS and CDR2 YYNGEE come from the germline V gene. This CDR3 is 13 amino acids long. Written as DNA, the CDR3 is TGTGCCAGCAGCGCAAGGAACACCGGGGAGCTGTTTTTT. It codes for CASSARNTGELFF.

In DNA, the CDR3 is TGCAGCGGAGTCACGGACAGGGGACCCTACGAGCAGTACTTC. Protein sequence: CSGVTDRGPYEQYF. The chain employs TRBV29-1 and TRBJ2-7, with TRBD1 identical over 9 bases. CDR1 is SQVTM and CDR2 is ANQGSEA in the germline V gene. This CDR3 has 14 amino acids. V was pared by 7 bases and J by 2 bases, with 9 bases of the junction left unmatched.